Described below is a single TCR beta chain sequence and its context. PBMCs were isolated at a quantity of at least 6 million per sample. This record belongs to a study of blood T cells in healthy people across ages. CDR1 and CDR2 (germline): SEHNR, FQNEAQ (reference sequence). V was pared by 5 bases and J by 6 bases, with 20 bases between. CDR3 size: 16 residues. Alongside a J-beta primer mix, a sample-barcoded 5' primer served in a second PCR lasting about 7 to 11 cycles. TCRdb re-called the 5' RACE reads with MiXCR, one entry per CDR3 protein. The sample lists about 780,000 distinct CDR3 sequences; 46% were seen once.

The source is a man older than 75 in good health. Sequences were obtained from blood. This chain links TRBV7-9 with TRBJ2-1, with D tentatively TRBD2 (7 bases). Written as DNA, the CDR3 is TGTGCCAGCAGCACTGAAGGGGGAGGGATACCCAATGAGCAGTTCTTC. Protein: CASSTEGGGIPNEQFF.